The present TCR beta chain was sequenced within a study of T cell clusters in autoimmune cytopenias. Study-wide results and caveats: The cluster-lack signature was not seen for secondary cytopenia versus chronic lymphocytic leukemia.

This CDR3 has 16 amino acids. Germline lookup yields CDR1 SEHNR and CDR2 FQNEAQ (reference sequence). TRB amplification used approximately 250 ng of peripheral blood genomic DNA. TRB rearrangements were amplified by touch-down multiplex PCR with mixed TRB-A/B primers. TCRdb re-called the multiplex PCR reads and shows each CDR3 protein once, DNA omitted. The sample table sets out 14,000 to 15,000 distinct CDR3 sequences. Turning to this clonotype: No antigen is known for it.

These data also featured in a second study, about T cell repertoires in aging, cancer and after chemotherapy. That study reports: Untreated cancer patients had significantly lower blood TCR diversity than age-matched healthy donors.

The chain joins TRBV7-9 to TRBJ2-3; with no DNA, the TCRdb D assignment of TRBD2 cannot be verified. The TCR originated in a human donor in good health. Source material: peripheral blood. The CDR3 loop is CASSPGLVKLADTQYF. Looking up the rest from reference TRBV7-9 and TRBJ2-3 gives the full variable domain: DTGVSQNPRHKITKRGQNVTFRCDPISEHNRLYWYRQTLGQGPEFLTYFQNEAQLEKSRLLSDRFSAERPKGSFSTLEIQRTEQGDSAMYLCASSPGLVKLADTQYFGPGTRLTVL.